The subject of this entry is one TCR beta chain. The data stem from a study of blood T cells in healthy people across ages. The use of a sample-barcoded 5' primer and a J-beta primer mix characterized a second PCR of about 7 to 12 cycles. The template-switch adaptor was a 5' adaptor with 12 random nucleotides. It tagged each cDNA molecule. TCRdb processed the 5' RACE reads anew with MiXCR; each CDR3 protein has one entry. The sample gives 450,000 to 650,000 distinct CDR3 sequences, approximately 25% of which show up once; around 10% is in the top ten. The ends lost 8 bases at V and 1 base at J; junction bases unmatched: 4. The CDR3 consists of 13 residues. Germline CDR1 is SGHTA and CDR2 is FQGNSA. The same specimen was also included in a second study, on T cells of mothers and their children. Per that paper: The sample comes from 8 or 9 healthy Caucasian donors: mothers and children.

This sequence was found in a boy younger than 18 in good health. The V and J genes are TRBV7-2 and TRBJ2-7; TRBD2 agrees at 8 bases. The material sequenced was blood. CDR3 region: CASQLAVSYEQYF. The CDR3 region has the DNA TGTGCCAGCCAACTAGCGGTATCCTACGAGCAGTACTTC.